Presented here are 7 T cell receptor beta chains from one specimen sequenced in a study of response to subunit inactivated influenza vaccine. TCRdb fed the RT-PCR reads into MiXCR, producing one record per CDR3 protein. The table lists 500,000 or so distinct CDR3 sequences, about a tenth of them singletons. The material was PBMCs from blood, obtained about 40 days after vaccination. Every receptor here comes from a man aged 50 to 60 who received an inactivated influenza vaccine.

V and J are TRBV5-6 and TRBJ2-5; TRBD2 aligns across 8 bases. CDR3 length: 16 amino acids. Germline CDR1 is SGHDT and CDR2 is YYEEEE. J gave up 3 bases and V 2 bases, and 9 bases lay outside the gene matches. The CDR3 coding sequence is TGTGCCAGCAGCTTCTTTTTAGGACTAGCCGAAGAGACCCAGTACTTC. Protein product: CASSFFLGLAEETQYF.

This clonotype came up a few times. The chain uses TRBV4-2 and TRBJ2-7; D remains unclear. From germline, CDR1 is LGHNA and CDR2 YNFKEQ. Deletions cut 1 base from V and 0 bases from J, with 10 bases between. The CDR3 length is 15 residues. CDR3 DNA sequence: TGTGCCAGCAGCCAAGCTCCATCTTTCTCCTACGAGCAGTACTTC. Protein sequence: CASSQAPSFSYEQYF.

The table lists this clonotype with a few counts. This chain joins TRBV27 and TRBJ2-1; no clear D. CDR1 is MNHEY and CDR2 is SMNVEV in the germline V gene (reference sequence). V lost 2 bases to trimming and J lost 3 bases, with 11 bases between them. The CDR3 has 15 residues. The DNA for the CDR3 is TGTGCCAGCAGTTTAGGCCAGGCTGTCTACAATGAGCAGTTCTTC. Amino acids: CASSLGQAVYNEQFF.

This clonotype was counted ten times or more. V usage is TRBV15 and J usage is TRBJ2-2, with D tentatively TRBD1 (5 bases). Trimming left V 0 bases short and J 5 bases short, with 16 bases between. Germline CDR1 reads LNHNV; CDR2 reads YYDKDF (reference sequence). The CDR3 covers 17 residues. For the CDR3, the DNA is TGTGCCACCAGCAGAGATCTGGGCAGGGCCCGAACCGGGGAGCTGTTTTTT. The encoded protein is CATSRDLGRARTGELFF.

This clonotype was seen more than once but under ten times. This chain connects TRBV6-1 to TRBJ2-1; a possible D gene is TRBD2 (6 bases). This CDR3 contains 15 residues. Germline CDR1 reads MNHNS; CDR2 reads SASEGT. Trimming removed 6 bases at V and 4 bases at J, with 16 bases between. CDR3: CASRFQAGSYNEQFF. Written as DNA, the CDR3 is TGTGCCAGCAGGTTCCAGGCGGGGTCTTACAATGAGCAGTTCTTC.

This clonotype was counted many times. The V and J genes are TRBV4-3 and TRBJ1-2; D remains unclear. CDR1 is LGHNA, CDR2 YSLEER, per germline. The germline V and J ends were trimmed by 0 bases and 4 bases, with 12 bases remaining between them. The CDR3 covers 15 residues. The CDR3 DNA reads as TGCGCCAGCAGCCAAGACGGCGGAAACTTCTATGGCTACACCTTC. It codes for CASSQDGGNFYGYTF.

V gene TRBV7-2 combines with J gene TRBJ2-1; D is possibly TRBD2 (6 bases). This CDR3 contains 19 residues. In germline, CDR1 is SGHTA, CDR2 FQGNSA. The V end lost 2 bases, the J end lost 9 bases, and 29 bases lay between the germline ends. As DNA, the CDR3 is TGTGCCAGCAGCTTATCGGTTGGGCGGGGCGGGATAGGTTTGTTTGAGCAGTTCTTC. Translating gives CASSLSVGRGGIGLFEQFF. Combining the CDR3 with reference TRBV7-2 and TRBJ2-1 gives the whole variable domain GAGVSQSPSNKVTEKGKDVELRCDPISGHTALYWYRQSLGQGLEFLIYFQGNSAPDKSGLPSDRFSAERTGGSVSTLTIQRTQQEDSAVYLCASSLSVGRGGIGLFEQFFGPGTRLTVL.